Described below is a single TCR beta chain sequence and its context. The data are from a study of cytomegalovirus exposure and HLA in healthy donors. Amplification used 60 Vbeta primers and 13 Jbeta primers. The authors' processing: Among the unique TCR beta chains that a later analysis counted, about 81 million in all, 9.5 million to 11 million were shared. Clones were sequenced by immunoSEQ multiplex PCR, and TCRdb holds only the in-frame ones, with some missing. V and J calls and clone size are copied from that table; D and trimming were computed from the DNA. This table holds tens of thousands of clones. CDR3 length equals 15 residues. J gave up 4 bases and V 5 bases, and 3 bases lay outside the gene matches. Germline CDR1 is MNHNS and CDR2 is SASEGT.

The rearrangement joins TRBV6-1 to TRBJ2-1, with TRBD2 matching 12 bases. The sequence was collected from a female donor in good health and CMV-seropositive. Sequencing input: PBMCs. The DNA of the CDR3 is TGTGCCAGCAGTCCGGGGACTAGCGGGTACAATGAGCAGTTCTTC. It yields the protein CASSPGTSGYNEQFF.